This T cell receptor beta chain stems from a study of OX40 agonist ivuxolimab in advanced cancers. Unmatched junction bases numbered 9, after V lost 5 bases and J lost 5 bases. The CDR3 has 15 residues. The V gene's germline CDR1 is SGHTA and CDR2 FQGNSA. TCRdb keeps only in-frame clones here, not all; method: immunoSEQ multiplex PCR. Of roughly 80,000 clones in the sample, about 86% were seen once. This receptor was taken from an adult with an advanced solid tumor such as melanoma, head and neck, liver or kidney cancer. Sequenced here: CD4+ or CD8+ T cells sorted from blood, sampled in a trial of the OX40 agonist ivuxolimab. V gene TRBV7-2 combines with J gene TRBJ1-2, with 9 bases that match TRBD1. CDR3 bases: TGTGCCAGCAGCCCCACAGGGGGCGCTTGGTATGGCTACACCTTC. Its protein product is CASSPTGGAWYGYTF.